This TCR beta chain stems from a study of shared clonotypes between healthy human individuals. This CDR3 region has 16 residues. CDR1 and CDR2 (germline): SGHAT, FQNNGV. Deletions cut 4 bases from V and 5 bases from J, with 18 bases between. Method: immunoSEQ multiplex PCR; TCRdb's copy keeps in-frame clones and lacks some. The sample yields over a million clones, around 78% seen once. The sample comprised memory CD4+ T cells from PBMCs. The subset was: CD45RA-negative fraction. The J gene is TRBJ2-1, the V gene TRBV11-2, with D possibly called TRBD1 or TRBD2 (5 bases each). The source is a young man in good health. Some clones in this sample may be carry-over from other donors' samples. CDR3 bases: TGTGCCAGCAGCTCAGGCAGAGGGGTGAGGAACAATGAGCAGTTCTTC. It is translated as CASSSGRGVRNNEQFF.